This record concerns one TCR beta chain sequence. Antigen: not known. PCR amplification relied on 60 Vbeta primers (plus 13 Jbeta primers). In the authors' methods: A later analysis counted 65 million to 90 million unique TCR beta chains, about 11 million shared. Clones were read by immunoSEQ multiplex PCR, and TCRdb kept only the in-frame ones, dropping some. V, J and clone size derive from that table, while D and trimming were established from the DNA sequence. The sample lists about 140,000 clones, about 70% occurring once. V dropped 4 bases and J dropped 2 bases, with 6 bases sitting between them. This CDR3 is built from 12 residues. The germline CDR1 and CDR2 sequences are SNHLY and FYNNEI. These data belong to a study of cytomegalovirus exposure and HLA in healthy donors. Notes on the study in general: Earlier results showed most TCR beta V segments being productive about 87% or about 30% of the time. When analyzed later, a missense DCLRE1C variant was found to be linked to TCR beta V- and J-gene trimming. Through in vitro validation, a few CMV-associated chains were shown to be specific for CMV antigens.

This clonotype was obtained from a man aged 35 to 55 in good health and CMV-seronegative. This chain uses TRBV2 with TRBJ2-7; TRBD1 might be the D (5 bases). Sequencing was performed on PBMCs. The DNA of the CDR3 is TGTGCCAGCAGTGGACAGACCTACGAGCAGTACTTC. Protein: CASSGQTYEQYF.